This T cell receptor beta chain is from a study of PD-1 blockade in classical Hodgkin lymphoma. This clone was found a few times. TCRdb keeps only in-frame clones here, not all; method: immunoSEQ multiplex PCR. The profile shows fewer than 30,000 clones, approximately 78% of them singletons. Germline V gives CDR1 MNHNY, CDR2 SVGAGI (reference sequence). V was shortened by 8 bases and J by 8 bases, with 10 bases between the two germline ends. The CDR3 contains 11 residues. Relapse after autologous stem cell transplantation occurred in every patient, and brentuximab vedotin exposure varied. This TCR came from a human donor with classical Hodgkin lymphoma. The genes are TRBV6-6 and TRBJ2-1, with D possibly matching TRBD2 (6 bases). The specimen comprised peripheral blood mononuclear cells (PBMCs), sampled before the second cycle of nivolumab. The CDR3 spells CASGTGDEQFF. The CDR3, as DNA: TGTGCCAGCGGGACTGGGGATGAGCAGTTCTTC.